The clone carrying this T cell receptor (beta chain) was seen repeatedly, ten times or more. These data belong to a study of naive and memory T cell subsets. The germline CDR1 and CDR2 sequences are LNHNV and YYDKDF (reference sequence). V trimming: 3 bases; J trimming: 9 bases; junction bases outside the gene matches: 6. There are 14 residues in the CDR3. The beta constant-region primer was an equimolar mix of two oligonucleotides covering TRBC1 and TRBC2. Four rounds of PCR amplified the ligated cDNA using nested alpha and beta constant-region primers plus SP2. TCRdb independently ran MiXCR on the UMI-ligation and nested PCR reads; one entry per CDR3 protein. This table has some 82,000 distinct CDR3 sequences, roughly 9.3% appearing once.

The sequence derives from a human donor in good health. The chain has TRBV15 and TRBJ2-1; 9 nucleotides align to TRBD2. The material sequenced was naive CD8+ T cells from blood. The CDR3 here is CATSSIILAGEQFF. CDR3 in DNA: TGTGCCACCAGCAGTATCATACTAGCGGGTGAGCAGTTCTTC.